This T cell receptor (beta chain) emerged from a study of human T cells and chemical hapten exposure. Background on the study: Small differences in pooled library volume mainly drove the variation in TCR yields per sample.

This clonotype appeared many times. Its antigen is as yet unknown. Time point meaning: patch test 3, about 24 weeks after DPC sensitization. Documented treatment: therapeutic diphenylcyclopropenone sensitization with weekly scalp DPC. The donor pool consisted of alopecia patients aged 18 to 70 years, considered suitable for DPC. Study-wide results and limits: Higher patch test scores went with higher counts of PT1 expanded TCRs.

Unique molecular identifiers were affixed to discrete cDNA molecules within the library. One entry per CDR3 protein, called by TCRdb with MiXCR from the RACE reads. This repertoire shows roughly 71,000 distinct CDR3 sequences, approximately 10% found once; its top ten account for more than 1.2%. This CDR3 spans 13 amino acids. The V and J ends lost 0 bases and 6 bases respectively, with 6 bases between them. Germline CDR1 reads SEHNR; CDR2 reads FQNEAQ (reference sequence). The receptor was isolated from a woman in her 50s with alopecia areata. Some clones in this sample may be carry-over from other donors' samples. This material consisted of whole blood, taken in connection with sensitization to the hapten diphenylcyclopropenone (DPC). This sequence joins TRBV7-9 and TRBJ1-5; D gene uncertain. In DNA, the CDR3 is TGTGCCAGCAGCTTAGCCCACGGTCAGCCCCAGCATTTT. Translated: CASSLAHGQPQHF. Using reference TRBV7-9 and TRBJ1-5 for the parts outside the CDR3, the full variable domain is DTGVSQNPRHKITKRGQNVTFRCDPISEHNRLYWYRQTLGQGPEFLTYFQNEAQLEKSRLLSDRFSAERPKGSFSTLEIQRTEQGDSAMYLCASSLAHGQPQHFGDGTRLSIL.